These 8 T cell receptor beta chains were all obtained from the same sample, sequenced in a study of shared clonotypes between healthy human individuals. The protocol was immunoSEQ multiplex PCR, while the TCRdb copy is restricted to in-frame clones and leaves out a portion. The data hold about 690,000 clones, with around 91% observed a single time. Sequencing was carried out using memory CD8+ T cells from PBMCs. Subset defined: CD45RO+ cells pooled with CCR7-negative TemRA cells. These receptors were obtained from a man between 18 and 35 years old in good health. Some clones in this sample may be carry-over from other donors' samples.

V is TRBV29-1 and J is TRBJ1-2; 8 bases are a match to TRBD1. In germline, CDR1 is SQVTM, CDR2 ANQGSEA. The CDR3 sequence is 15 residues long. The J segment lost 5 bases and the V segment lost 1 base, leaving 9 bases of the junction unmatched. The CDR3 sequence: CSVEGTGKQPYGYTF. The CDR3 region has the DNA TGCAGCGTTGAAGGGACAGGGAAACAGCCTTATGGCTACACCTTC.

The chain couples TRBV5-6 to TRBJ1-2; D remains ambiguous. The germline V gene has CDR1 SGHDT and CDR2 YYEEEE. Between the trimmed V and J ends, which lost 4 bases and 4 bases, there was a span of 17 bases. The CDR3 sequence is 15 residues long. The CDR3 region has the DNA TGTGCCAGCAGCGATCCGACGGATTTCCTCTATGGCTACACCTTC. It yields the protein CASSDPTDFLYGYTF.

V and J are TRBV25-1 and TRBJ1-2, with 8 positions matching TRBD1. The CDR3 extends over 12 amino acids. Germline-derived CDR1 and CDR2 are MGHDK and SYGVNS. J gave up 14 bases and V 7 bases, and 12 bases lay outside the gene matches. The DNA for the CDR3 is TGTGCCAGCACCGGACAGGGTATGGCTAAAACCTTC. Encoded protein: CASTGQGMAKTF.

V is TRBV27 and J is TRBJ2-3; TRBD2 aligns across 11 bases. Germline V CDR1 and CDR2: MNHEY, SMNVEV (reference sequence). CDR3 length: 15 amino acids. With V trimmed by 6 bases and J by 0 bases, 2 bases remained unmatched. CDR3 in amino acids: CASRIAGGSTDTQYF. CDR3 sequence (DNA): TGTGCCAGCAGGATAGCGGGAGGGAGCACAGATACGCAGTATTTT.

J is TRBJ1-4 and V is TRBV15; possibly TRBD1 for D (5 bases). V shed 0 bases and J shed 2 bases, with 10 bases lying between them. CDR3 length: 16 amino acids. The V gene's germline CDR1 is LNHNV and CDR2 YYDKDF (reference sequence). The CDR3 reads CATSRDPRATNEKLFF. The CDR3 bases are TGTGCCACCAGCAGAGATCCCAGGGCGACTAATGAAAAACTGTTTTTT. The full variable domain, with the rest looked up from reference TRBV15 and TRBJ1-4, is DAMVIQNPRYQVTQFGKPVTLSCSQTLNHNVMYWYQQKSSQAPKLLFHYYDKDFNNEADTPDNFQSRRPNTSFCFLDIRSPGLGDTAMYLCATSRDPRATNEKLFFGSGTQLSVL.

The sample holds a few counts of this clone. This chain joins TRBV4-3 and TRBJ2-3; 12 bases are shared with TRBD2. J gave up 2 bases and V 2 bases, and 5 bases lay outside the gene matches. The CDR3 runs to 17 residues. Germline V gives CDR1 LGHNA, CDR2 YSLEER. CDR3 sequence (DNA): TGCGCCAGCAGCCAACAACTAGCGGGAGGCCCCACAGATACGCAGTATTTT. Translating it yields CASSQQLAGGPTDTQYF.

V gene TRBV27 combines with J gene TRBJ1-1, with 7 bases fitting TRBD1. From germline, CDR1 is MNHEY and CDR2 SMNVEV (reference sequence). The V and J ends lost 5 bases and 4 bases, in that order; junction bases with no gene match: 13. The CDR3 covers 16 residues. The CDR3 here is CASSPLFQQGTTEAFF. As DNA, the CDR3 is TGTGCCAGCAGTCCGCTCTTTCAACAGGGGACCACTGAAGCTTTCTTT.

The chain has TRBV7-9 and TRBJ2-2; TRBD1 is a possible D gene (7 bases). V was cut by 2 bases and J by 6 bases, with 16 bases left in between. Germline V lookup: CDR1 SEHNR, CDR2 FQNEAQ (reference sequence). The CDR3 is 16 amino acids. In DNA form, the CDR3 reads TGTGCCAGCAGCTTATTTGAACGGAGGGGGCCCGGGGAGCTGTTTTTT. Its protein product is CASSLFERRGPGELFF.